The clone carrying this T cell receptor (beta chain) was detected only a few times. The antigen is not known. Every isolated RNA sample was fully reverse transcribed, so sequencing captured expressed TCRB transcripts. The repertoire was sequenced with immunoSEQ multiplex PCR; TCRdb's copy has only in-frame clones and lacks some. The sample lists 200,000 to 300,000 clones; approximately 15% were seen once. This sample is drawn from a study of beta chain features in type 1 diabetes. Study observations and caveats: Junctions at VDJ sites from type 1 diabetes patients had fewer insertions and more deletions. For Type 1 diabetes patients, all four CD4+ subsets carried TCRB CDR3s that were moderately but significantly shorter. A closer apparent resemblance between naive, central memory and Treg TCRB repertoires was seen in patients than in healthy donors.

One heparinised draw, averaging around 0.12 L, was taken per donor. A CD45RO/CCR7/CD25/CD127/CD95/CD27 panel sorted naive, central memory, regulatory and stem cell-like memory CD4+ cells. This sequence originates from a man in his thirties or forties with type 1 diabetes. What was sequenced was naive CD4+ T cells from blood.

CDR3 DNA: TGCGCCAGCAGCTTCGATAATTCACCCCTCCACTTT. Its translation is CASSFDNSPLHF. The chain joins TRBV5-1 to TRBJ1-6, with D unclear. This CDR3 region has 12 residues. The ends were cut back, 2 bases at V and 5 bases at J, with 2 bases in the middle. The V gene's germline CDR1 is SGHRS and CDR2 YFSETQ. Supplemented by reference TRBV5-1 and TRBJ1-6, the full variable domain reads KAGVTQTPRYLIKTRGQQVTLSCSPISGHRSVSWYQQTPGQGLQFLFEYFSETQRNKGNFPGRFSGRQFSNSRSEMNVSTLELGDSALYLCASSFDNSPLHFGNGTRLTVT.